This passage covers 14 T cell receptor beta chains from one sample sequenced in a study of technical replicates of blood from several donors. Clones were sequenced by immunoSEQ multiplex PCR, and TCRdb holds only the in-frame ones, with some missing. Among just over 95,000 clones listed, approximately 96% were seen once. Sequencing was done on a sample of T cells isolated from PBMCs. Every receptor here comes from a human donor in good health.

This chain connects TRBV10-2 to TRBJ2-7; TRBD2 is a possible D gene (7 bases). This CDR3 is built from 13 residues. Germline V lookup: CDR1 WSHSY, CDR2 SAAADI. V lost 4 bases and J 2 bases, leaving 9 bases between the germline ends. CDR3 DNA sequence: TGCGCCAGCAGTGGGGGGGGGCCCTACGAGCAGTACTTC. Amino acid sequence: CASSGGGPYEQYF.

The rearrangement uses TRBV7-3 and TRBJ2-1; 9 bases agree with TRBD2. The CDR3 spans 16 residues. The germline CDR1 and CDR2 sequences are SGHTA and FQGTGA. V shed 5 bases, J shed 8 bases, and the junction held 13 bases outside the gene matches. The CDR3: CASSPRAGGREDEQFF. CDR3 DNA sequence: TGTGCCAGCAGCCCTAGGGCGGGGGGGCGTGAAGATGAGCAGTTCTTC.

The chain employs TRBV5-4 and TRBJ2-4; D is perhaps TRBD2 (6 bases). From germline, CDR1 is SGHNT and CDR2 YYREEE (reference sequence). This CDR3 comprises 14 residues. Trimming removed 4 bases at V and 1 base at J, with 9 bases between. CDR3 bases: TGTGCCAGCAGCCCCGGGACTGCCAAAAACATTCAGTACTTC. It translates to CASSPGTAKNIQYF.

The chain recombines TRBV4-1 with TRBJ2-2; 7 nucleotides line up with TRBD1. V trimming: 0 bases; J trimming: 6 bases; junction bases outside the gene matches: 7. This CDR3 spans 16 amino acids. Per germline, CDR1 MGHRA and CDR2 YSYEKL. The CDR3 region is CASSQDEGAWSGELFF. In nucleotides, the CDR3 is TGCGCCAGCAGCCAAGATGAGGGGGCATGGTCCGGGGAGCTGTTTTTT.

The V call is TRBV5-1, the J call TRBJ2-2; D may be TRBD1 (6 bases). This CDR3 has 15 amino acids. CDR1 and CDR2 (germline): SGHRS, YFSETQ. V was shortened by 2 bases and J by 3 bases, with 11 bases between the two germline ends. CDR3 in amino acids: CASSFRDKDTGELFF. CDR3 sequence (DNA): TGCGCCAGCAGCTTCCGGGACAAGGACACCGGGGAGCTGTTTTTT.

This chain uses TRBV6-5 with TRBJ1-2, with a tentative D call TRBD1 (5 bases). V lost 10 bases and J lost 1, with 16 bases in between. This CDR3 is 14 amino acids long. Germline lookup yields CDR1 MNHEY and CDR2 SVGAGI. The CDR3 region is CATMGGESNYGYTF. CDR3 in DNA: TGTGCCACGATGGGGGGTGAGAGTAACTATGGCTACACCTTC.

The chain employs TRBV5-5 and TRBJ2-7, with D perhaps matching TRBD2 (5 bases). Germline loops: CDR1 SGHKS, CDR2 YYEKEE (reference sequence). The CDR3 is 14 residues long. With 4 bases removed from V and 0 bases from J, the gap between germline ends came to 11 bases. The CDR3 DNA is TGTGCCAGCAGCCACGGAGGAGGCTCCTACGAGCAGTACTTC. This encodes CASSHGGGSYEQYF.

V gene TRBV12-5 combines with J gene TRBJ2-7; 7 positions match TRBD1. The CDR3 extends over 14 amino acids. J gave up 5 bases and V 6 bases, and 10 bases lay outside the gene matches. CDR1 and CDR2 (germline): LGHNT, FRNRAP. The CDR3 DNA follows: TGTGCTAGTGGAGGACAGGTAACACTCAACGAGCAGTACTTC. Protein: CASGGQVTLNEQYF.

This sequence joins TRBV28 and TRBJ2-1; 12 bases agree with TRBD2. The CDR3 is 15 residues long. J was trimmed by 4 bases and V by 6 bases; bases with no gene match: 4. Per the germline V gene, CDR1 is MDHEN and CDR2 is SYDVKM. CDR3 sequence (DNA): TGTGCCAGCAGGATGACTAGCGGGGGATACAATGAGCAGTTCTTC. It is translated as CASRMTSGGYNEQFF. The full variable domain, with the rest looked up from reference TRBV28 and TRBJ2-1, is DVKVTQSSRYLVKRTGEKVFLECVQDMDHENMFWYRQDPGLGLRLIYFSYDVKMKEKGDIPEGYSVSREKKERFSLILESASTNQTSMYLCASRMTSGGYNEQFFGPGTRLTVL.

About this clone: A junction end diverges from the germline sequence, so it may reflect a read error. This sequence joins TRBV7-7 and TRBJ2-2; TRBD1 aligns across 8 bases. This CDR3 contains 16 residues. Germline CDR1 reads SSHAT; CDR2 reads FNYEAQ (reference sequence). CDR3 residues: CASSFSSLRGHGELFF. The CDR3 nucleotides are TGTGCTAGCAGCTTTTCCTCCCTCAGGGGGCACGGGGAGCTGTTTTTT.

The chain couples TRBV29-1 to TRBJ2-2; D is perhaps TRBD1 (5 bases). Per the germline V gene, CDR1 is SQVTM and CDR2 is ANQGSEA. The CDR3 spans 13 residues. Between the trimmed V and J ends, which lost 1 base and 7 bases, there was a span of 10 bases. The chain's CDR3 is CSVEGGDIGELFF. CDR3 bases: TGCAGCGTTGAAGGGGGCGATATCGGGGAGCTGTTTTTT.

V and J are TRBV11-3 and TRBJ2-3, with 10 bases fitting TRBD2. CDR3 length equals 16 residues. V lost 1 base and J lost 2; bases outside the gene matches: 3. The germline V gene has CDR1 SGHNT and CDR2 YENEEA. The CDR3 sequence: CASSLVSGGSTDTQYF. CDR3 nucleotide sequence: TGTGCCAGCAGCTTAGTTAGCGGGGGGTCCACAGATACGCAGTATTTT. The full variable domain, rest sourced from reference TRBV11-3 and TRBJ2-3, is EAGVVQSPRYKIIEKKQPVAFWCNPISGHNTLYWYLQNLGQGPELLIRYENEEAVDDSQLPKDRFSAERLKGVDSTLKIQPAELGDSAVYLCASSLVSGGSTDTQYFGPGTRLTVL.

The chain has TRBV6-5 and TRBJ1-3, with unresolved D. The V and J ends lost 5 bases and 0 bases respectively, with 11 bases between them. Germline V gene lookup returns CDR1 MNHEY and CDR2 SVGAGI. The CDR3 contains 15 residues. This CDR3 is CASSNSQSSGNTIYF. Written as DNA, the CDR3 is TGTGCCAGCAGTAACAGCCAAAGCTCTGGAAACACCATATATTTT.

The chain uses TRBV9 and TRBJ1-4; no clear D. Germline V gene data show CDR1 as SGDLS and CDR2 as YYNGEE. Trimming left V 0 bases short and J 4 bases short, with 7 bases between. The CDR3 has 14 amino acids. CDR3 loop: CASSVGHSNEKLFF. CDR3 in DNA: TGTGCCAGCAGCGTAGGTCACAGTAATGAAAAACTGTTTTTT.